This is a list of T cell receptor beta chains from one sample in a study of graft-versus-host responses after intestinal transplantation. These receptors' targets are unknown. Sequencing was performed with immunoSEQ multiplex PCR; in TCRdb, only in-frame clones are kept and a portion is missing. Of roughly 120,000 clones listed, 85% to 95% are singletons. This specimen consisted of unstimulated CD8+ T cells sorted from spleen or lymph node cells, obtained before transplant. All receptors derive from a human donor who was the organ donor for an intestinal transplant. The CDR3 runs from the conserved cysteine through the conserved F or W. Each record gives: D gene, clone size, J gene, V gene, CDR3 protein, CDR3 DNA. The D gene is left open where the match is weak. Only some rows state a clone size, as once, few, many or a class for expanded clones.

d_gene: TRBD1; abundance: few; j_gene: TRBJ2-7; v_gene: TRBV2; CDR3aa: CASSGQGAWYEQYF; CDR3nt: TGTGCCAGCAGCGGACAGGGGGCATGGTACGAGCAGTACTTC
d_gene: .; abundance: .; j_gene: TRBJ1-2; v_gene: TRBV4-3; CDR3aa: CASSQDLRWGYTF; CDR3nt: TGCGCCAGCAGCCAAGATTTAAGATGGGGCTACACCTTC
d_gene: TRBD2; abundance: .; j_gene: TRBJ2-5; v_gene: TRBV9; CDR3aa: CASSASGTSGRAGETQYF; CDR3nt: TGTGCCAGCAGTGCCTCCGGGACTAGCGGGAGGGCCGGGGAGACCCAGTACTTC
d_gene: TRBD1; abundance: .; j_gene: TRBJ1-5; v_gene: TRBV28; CDR3aa: CASTHRGTDYQPQHF; CDR3nt: TGTGCCAGCACCCACAGGGGGACCGATTATCAGCCCCAGCATTTT
d_gene: TRBD1; abundance: .; j_gene: TRBJ2-4; v_gene: TRBV2; CDR3aa: CASSGPTGENWSIQYF; CDR3nt: TGTGCCAGCAGTGGCCCGACAGGGGAGAACTGGAGCATTCAGTACTTC
d_gene: .; abundance: .; j_gene: TRBJ1-1; v_gene: TRBV27; CDR3aa: CASSDDLNTEAFF; CDR3nt: TGTGCCAGCAGTGATGACTTGAACACTGAAGCTTTCTTT
d_gene: .; abundance: .; j_gene: TRBJ2-7; v_gene: TRBV7-8; CDR3aa: CASSSLGGRQYF; CDR3nt: TGTGCCAGCAGCTCGCTCGGCGGCCGGCAGTACTTC
d_gene: TRBD2; abundance: .; j_gene: TRBJ2-1; v_gene: TRBV27; CDR3aa: CASSLGTSGFNEQFF; CDR3nt: TGTGCCAGCAGTCTGGGGACTAGCGGGTTCAATGAGCAGTTCTTC
d_gene: .; abundance: .; j_gene: TRBJ2-7; v_gene: TRBV11-2; CDR3aa: CASSLQGYEQYF; CDR3nt: TGTGCCAGCAGCTTACAGGGGTACGAGCAGTACTTC
d_gene: TRBD2; abundance: .; j_gene: TRBJ2-1; v_gene: TRBV27; CDR3aa: CASSSRSGAYNEQFF; CDR3nt: TGTGCCAGCAGTTCGAGGAGCGGGGCCTACAATGAGCAGTTCTTC
d_gene: .; abundance: few; j_gene: TRBJ2-1; v_gene: TRBV10-3; CDR3aa: CATHKDYNEQFF; CDR3nt: TGTGCCACCCATAAGGATTACAATGAGCAGTTCTTC
d_gene: .; abundance: .; j_gene: TRBJ2-3; v_gene: TRBV7-7; CDR3aa: CASSLGPGSTDTQYF; CDR3nt: TGTGCTAGCAGCTTAGGTCCAGGGAGCACAGATACGCAGTATTTT
d_gene: .; abundance: .; j_gene: TRBJ1-1; v_gene: TRBV7-2; CDR3aa: CASSEDRNTEAFF; CDR3nt: TGTGCCAGCAGCGAAGACAGGAACACTGAAGCTTTCTTT
d_gene: .; abundance: .; j_gene: TRBJ2-1; v_gene: TRBV11-2; CDR3aa: CASSLGVRDWTNEQFF; CDR3nt: TGTGCCAGCAGCTTAGGGGTCCGGGACTGGACGAATGAGCAGTTCTTC